Below, 15 T cell receptor beta chains from the same sample are listed, as sequenced in a study of shared clonotypes between healthy human individuals. CD45RO negativity and positive selection for CCR7 defined naive CD8 cells, a population that excluded terminally differentiated effector memory CD45RA+ cells. Produced via immunoSEQ multiplex PCR; TCRdb's table is partial and in-frame only. The sample has about 2.1 million clones; 85% to 95% are singletons. The sequenced sample consisted of naive CD8+ T cells from PBMCs. All receptors derive from a man between 18 and 35 years old in good health. Some clones in this sample may be carry-over from other donors' samples.

In its sample, this clone was seen once. The gene calls are TRBV6-5 and TRBJ2-1, with TRBD1 matching 7 bases. The CDR3 totals 14 residues. The germline V gene encodes CDR1 MNHEY and CDR2 SVGAGI. The trim removed 2 bases at V and 6 bases at J, leaving 4 bases unmatched. Written as DNA, the CDR3 is TGTGCCAGCAGTTACCAGGGGGACAGCAATGAGCAGTTCTTC. This translates into CASSYQGDSNEQFF.

The genes are TRBV28 and TRBJ2-1; 9 bases match TRBD2. The J segment lost 2 bases and the V segment lost 8 bases, leaving 4 bases of the junction unmatched. CDR3 length equals 14 residues. Germline-derived CDR1 and CDR2 are MDHEN and SYDVKM. As DNA, the CDR3 is TGTGCCAGCCTACCTAGCGGGGCCTACAATGAGCAGTTCTTC. Protein: CASLPSGAYNEQFF.

V is TRBV7-3 and J is TRBJ2-1; tentative D call: TRBD2 (5 bases). Germline loops: CDR1 SGHTA, CDR2 FQGTGA. This CDR3 comprises 15 residues. V lost 1 base to trimming and J lost 0 bases, with 7 bases between them. CDR3 nucleotide sequence: TGTGCCAGCAGCTTAATAAGCGGCTCCTACAATGAGCAGTTCTTC. Protein: CASSLISGSYNEQFF.

The chain has TRBV4-2 and TRBJ2-7, with D perhaps TRBD1 (5 bases). The V gene lost 0 bases and the J gene lost 2 bases, with 11 bases spanning the gap. In germline, CDR1 is LGHNA, CDR2 YNFKEQ. The length of the CDR3 is 15 residues. The CDR3 protein is CASSQEPGLPYEQYF. CDR3 bases: TGTGCCAGCAGCCAAGAGCCAGGGTTGCCCTACGAGCAGTACTTC.

V and J are TRBV19 and TRBJ1-1; D gene ambiguous. The CDR3 runs 13 residues. Looked up from germline, CDR1 is LNHDA and CDR2 is SQIVND (reference sequence). The V and J ends lost 7 bases and 1 base respectively, with 10 bases between them. In DNA, the CDR3 is TGTGCCAGTAAAGTAACAGAGAACACTGAAGCTTTCTTT. Its protein product is CASKVTENTEAFF.

This clone has more than one count but fewer than ten. The chain is built from TRBV19 and TRBJ1-1; no reliable D call. The germline gives CDR1 LNHDA, CDR2 SQIVND (reference sequence). The V and J ends lost 8 bases and 0 bases respectively, with 13 bases between them. This CDR3 has 14 residues. This chain's CDR3 is CASDSRSMNTEAFF. In nucleotides, the CDR3 is TGTGCCAGTGATTCGCGGAGTATGAACACTGAAGCTTTCTTT.

This chain uses TRBV7-9 with TRBJ2-1; no clear D gene. Germline V lookup: CDR1 SEHNR, CDR2 FQNEAQ (reference sequence). This CDR3 has 15 residues. The ends were cut back, 1 base at V and 0 bases at J, with 7 bases in the middle. The CDR3 loop reads CASSLVRSSYNEQFF. DNA of the CDR3: TGTGCCAGCAGCTTAGTCCGGAGCTCCTACAATGAGCAGTTCTTC. Full variable domain (rest looked up from reference TRBV7-9 and TRBJ2-1): DTGVSQNPRHKITKRGQNVTFRCDPISEHNRLYWYRQTLGQGPEFLTYFQNEAQLEKSRLLSDRFSAERPKGSFSTLEIQRTEQGDSAMYLCASSLVRSSYNEQFFGPGTRLTVL.

In regard to this clone: This sample includes further DNA sequences coding for the same CDR3. The V call is TRBV6-5, the J call TRBJ2-3; 7 nucleotides line up with TRBD1. The germline V gene has CDR1 MNHEY and CDR2 SVGAGI. J lost 1 base, V lost 0 bases, and 1 base had no gene match. This CDR3 has 15 residues. The CDR3 protein is CASSYSDRGTDTQYF. CDR3 nucleotides: TGTGCCAGCAGTTACTCCGACAGGGGCACAGATACGCAGTATTTT.

The chain has TRBV4-1 and TRBJ1-2; D possibly corresponds to TRBD1 (5 bases). This CDR3 is 14 amino acids long. Trimming shortened V by 1 base and J by 12 bases, and 18 bases separated the two germline ends. Per germline, CDR1 MGHRA and CDR2 YSYEKL. CDR3 sequence (DNA): TGCGCCAGCAGCCAAGTGGGCAGGGCGGTCAGGAACACCTTC. Protein sequence: CASSQVGRAVRNTF.

This clone showed up just a few times. The rearrangement joins TRBV20-1 to TRBJ2-7, with D possibly TRBD1 on 5 matching bases. Germline V gives CDR1 DFQATT, CDR2 SNEGSKA (reference sequence). V lost 6 bases to trimming and J lost 3 bases, with 6 bases between them. This CDR3 has 10 amino acids. The CDR3 bases are TGCAGTGCCCAGGGCTACGAGCAGTACTTC. Residues: CSAQGYEQYF.

This sequence joins TRBV7-9 and TRBJ2-7, with D hard to call. The length of the CDR3 is 12 residues. Trimming left V 8 bases short and J 7 bases short, with 15 bases between. Germline V gene data show CDR1 as SEHNR and CDR2 as FQNEAQ (reference sequence). The CDR3 loop is CASLTASEEQYF. In DNA form, the CDR3 reads TGTGCCAGCCTCACGGCCTCAGAAGAGCAGTACTTC.

The V and J genes are TRBV27 and TRBJ1-2; tentative D call: TRBD1 (6 bases). Trimming removed 2 bases from V and 6 bases from J, with 13 bases in between. This CDR3 is built from 14 residues. Germline CDR1 and CDR2: MNHEY and SMNVEV (reference sequence). The CDR3 bases are TGTGCCAGCAGTTTACGGGGGGCCTGGGATGGCTACACCTTC. This translates into CASSLRGAWDGYTF.

V is TRBV7-2 and J is TRBJ1-4; maybe TRBD1 (5 bases). The V end lost 3 bases, the J end lost 5 bases, and 16 bases lay between the germline ends. The CDR3 covers 16 residues. The germline V gene has CDR1 SGHTA and CDR2 FQGNSA. The CDR3 sequence is CASSFPGPSRNEKLFF. The CDR3 DNA is TGTGCCAGCAGCTTCCCGGGACCCAGCAGGAATGAAAAACTGTTTTTT.

V usage is TRBV7-2 and J usage is TRBJ1-6; D not resolved. CDR3 length equals 17 residues. Germline CDR1 and CDR2: SGHTA and FQGNSA. V was trimmed by 2 bases and J by 8 bases, leaving 19 bases between them. As DNA, the CDR3 is TGTGCCAGCAGCTTACGACCCCCGTTGAGACTTGATTCACCCCTCCACTTT. This sequence encodes CASSLRPPLRLDSPLHF.

CDR3 region: CASSPYGAGNYNEQFF. In DNA, the CDR3 is TGTGCCAGCAGCCCTTATGGCGCCGGAAACTACAATGAGCAGTTCTTC. This chain uses TRBV9 with TRBJ2-1; D remains ambiguous. The CDR3 is 16 amino acids. Trimming left V 4 bases short and J 3 bases short, with 17 bases between. In germline, CDR1 is SGDLS, CDR2 YYNGEE.